The clone carrying this T cell receptor (beta chain) showed up just once. This entry belongs to a study of blood T cell repertoires in COVID-19. Across the study: T cells, B-cell-depleted T cells, or PBMCs supplied cDNA or gDNA.

With 1 base clipped from V and 1 base from J, the junction kept 13 bases outside the gene matches. The germline CDR1 and CDR2 sequences are SGHKS and YYEKEE (reference sequence). The CDR3 loop spans 19 amino acids. Generated by immunoSEQ multiplex PCR, the TCRdb table keeps only in-frame clones and is missing some. The profile covers under 130,000 clones, with 75% to 90% appearing a single time and 13% taken by the ten largest. Sequenced material: peripheral blood. The rearrangement joins TRBV5-5 to TRBJ1-4; 7 bases map to TRBD1. This clonotype originated in a human donor in a cohort sampled during active or convalescent COVID-19. The CDR3 here is CASSLIIGRGKGTNEKLFF. CDR3 DNA: TGTGCCAGCAGCTTGATAATAGGCAGGGGGAAAGGAACTAATGAAAAACTGTTTTTT.